This TCR beta chain was captured by sequencing in a study of T-cell reconstitution after alpha-beta-depleted transplantation in children. Study observations and caveats: The main origin of T-cell counts and diversity one year after transplant was newly produced T cells. Some patients owed their high day-60 TCRbeta diversity to surviving recipient T cells and thymic progenitors. About two months after transplant, alpha-beta T cells reportedly came from several hundred expanded graft clones.

Preparing the TCRbeta library involved the use of unique molecular identifiers. In TCRdb, the PCR reads were re-called with MiXCR into one record per CDR3 protein. The sample shows almost 500,000 distinct CDR3 sequences, about 10% of them seen only once. There are many counts of this clonotype. What it binds is unknown. The CDR3 length is 17 residues. V lost 0 bases and J lost 4, with 16 bases in between. Germline assignment: CDR1 LGHNA and CDR2 YSLEER. The V and J genes are TRBV4-3 and TRBJ1-5; the D gene is possibly TRBD1 (5 bases). The specimen comprised PBMCs, sampled before TCRalphabeta/CD19-depleted stem cell transplant. The TCR was taken from a child aged 2 to 9 with inherited bone marrow failure, due to receive a stem cell transplant. CDR3 sequence (DNA): TGCGCCAGCAGCCAAGATCTTGTCAGGGCATTGAATCAGCCCCAGCATTTT. It specifies CASSQDLVRALNQPQHF.